This T cell receptor (beta chain) is from a study of blood T cell repertoires in COVID-19. The overall study: The United States, Italy and Spain supplied acute and convalescent COVID-19 samples.

Clinical histories supplied by participants themselves formed the basis of cohort assignment. In the original workflow: Reference gene primer amplification gave estimated nucleated cell counts. Sequencing used immunoSEQ multiplex PCR; TCRdb keeps in-frame clones, though not all of them. V and J calls and clone size follow that table, whereas D and trimming were derived from the DNA. This table holds about 190,000 clones, around 82% found once. The CDR3 contains 18 residues. The ends lost 8 bases at V and 0 bases at J; junction bases unmatched: 11. Per the germline V gene, CDR1 is SGHDN and CDR2 is FVKESK.

The V gene is TRBV14, the J gene TRBJ2-1; 12 bases line up with TRBD2. The receptor was derived from a woman between 50 and 59 years old with acute COVID-19. The sequenced sample consisted of PBMCs or T cells enriched from blood (not recorded which). CDR3 in DNA: TGTGCCAGCCGCTCGACTAGCGGGGGCAAGAGCTCCTACAATGAGCAGTTCTTC. This sequence encodes CASRSTSGGKSSYNEQFF.